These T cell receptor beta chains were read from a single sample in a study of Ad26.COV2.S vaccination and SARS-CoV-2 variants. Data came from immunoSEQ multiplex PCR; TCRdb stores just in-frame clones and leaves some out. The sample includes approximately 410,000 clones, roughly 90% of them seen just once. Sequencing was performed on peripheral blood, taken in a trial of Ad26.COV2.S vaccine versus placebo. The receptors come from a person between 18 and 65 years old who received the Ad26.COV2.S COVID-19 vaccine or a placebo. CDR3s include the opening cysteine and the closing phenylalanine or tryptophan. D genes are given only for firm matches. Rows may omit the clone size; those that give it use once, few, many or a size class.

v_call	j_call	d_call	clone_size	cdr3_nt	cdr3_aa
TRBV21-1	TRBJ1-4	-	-	TGTGCCAGCAGCAAAAGTAGCCCAACTAATGAAAAACTGTTTTTT	CASSKSSPTNEKLFF
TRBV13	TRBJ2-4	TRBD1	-	TGTGCCAGCAGCTTAGACGGGACAGAGCTAGCCAAAAACATTCAGTACTTC	CASSLDGTELAKNIQYF
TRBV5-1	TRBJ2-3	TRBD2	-	TGCGCCAGCAGCTCGGGAAGCGGGGGGGCAACCACAGATACGCAGTATTTT	CASSSGSGGATTDTQYF
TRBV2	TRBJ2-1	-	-	TGTGCCAGCACCTCAACGGCCAATGAGCAGTTCTTC	CASTSTANEQFF
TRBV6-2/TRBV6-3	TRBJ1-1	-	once	TGTGCCAGCAGTTTGGATTACAATGCCCTCTGGGCTTTCTTT	CASSLDYNALWAFF
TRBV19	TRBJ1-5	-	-	TGTGCCAGTAATTGGGGGGATAGCAATCAGCCCCAGCATTTT	CASNWGDSNQPQHF
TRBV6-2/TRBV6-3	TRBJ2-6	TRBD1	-	TGTGCCAGCAGCGTTACAGCGGGACAGGGTTCCGGGGCCAACGTCCTGACTTTC	CASSVTAGQGSGANVLTF
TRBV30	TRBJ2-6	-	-	TGTGCCTGGAGTGCGGGCAGAACCATTGGGGCCAACGTCCTGACTTTC	CAWSAGRTIGANVLTF
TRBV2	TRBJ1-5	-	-	TGTGCCAGCAGTGAACAGCCTTGGGGCAATCAGCCCCAGCATTTT	CASSEQPWGNQPQHF
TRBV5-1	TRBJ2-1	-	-	TGCGCCAGTACGCCCGGGACACAGAAGAACAATGAGCAGTTCTTC	CASTPGTQKNNEQFF
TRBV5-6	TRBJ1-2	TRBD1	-	TGTGCCAGCAGCCTGGACGACAGGGATGGCGGCTACACCTTC	CASSLDDRDGGYTF
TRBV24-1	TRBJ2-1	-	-	TGTGCCACCAGGGGGGGCAATGAGCAGTTCTTC	CATRGGNEQFF
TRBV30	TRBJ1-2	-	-	TGTGCCTGGAGTGTTGACAGCTCTAACTATGGCTACACCTTC	CAWSVDSSNYGYTF
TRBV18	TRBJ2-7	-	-	TGTGCCAGTCCGGGACGGATGACCTACGAGCAGTACTTC	CASPGRMTYEQYF
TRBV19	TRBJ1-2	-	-	TGTGCCAGTAAACCCAAAGCTAACTATGGCTACACCTTC	CASKPKANYGYTF
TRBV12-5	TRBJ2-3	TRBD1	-	TGTGCTAGTGCCCCCCCGACAGGGGTAGATACGCAGTATTTT	CASAPPTGVDTQYF
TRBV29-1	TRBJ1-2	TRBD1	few	TGCAGCGTTGAACTTTCCGGGACAGACTCTAACTATGGCTACACCTTC	CSVELSGTDSNYGYTF
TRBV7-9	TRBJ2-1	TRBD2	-	TGTGCCAGCAGCAAACTAGCGGGGGGGATTAATGAGCAGTTCTTC	CASSKLAGGINEQFF
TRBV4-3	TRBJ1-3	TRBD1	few	TGCGCCAGCAGCCAGGATGACAGGGGCCGTTTTGGAAACACCATATATTTT	CASSQDDRGRFGNTIYF
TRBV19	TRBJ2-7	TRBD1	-	TGTGCCAGTAGTATAACCCCGGGACAGGCCTCCTACGAGCAGTACTTC	CASSITPGQASYEQYF
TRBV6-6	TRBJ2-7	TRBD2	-	TGTGCCAGCAGTCGAGCGGGGGGGGCCTACGAGCAGTACTTC	CASSRAGGAYEQYF
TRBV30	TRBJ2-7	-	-	TGTGCCTGGAGTGTCGGGCAGGGCTACGAGCAGTACTTC	CAWSVGQGYEQYF
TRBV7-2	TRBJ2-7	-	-	TGTGCCAGCAGCTTAGCTTTTGGGGGCTACGAGCAGTACTTC	CASSLAFGGYEQYF
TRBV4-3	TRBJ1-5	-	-	TGCGCCAGCAGCCAAGATGTCAGACCCAATCAGCCCCAGCATTTT	CASSQDVRPNQPQHF
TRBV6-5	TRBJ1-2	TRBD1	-	TGTGCCAGCAGTAGAGGACAGGGGGATGGCTACACCTTC	CASSRGQGDGYTF
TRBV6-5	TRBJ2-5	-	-	TGTGCCAGCAGTTACTCCCCGGGACAATCAGAGACCCAGTACTTC	CASSYSPGQSETQYF
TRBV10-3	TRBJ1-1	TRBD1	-	TGTGCCATCAGTGACCTGACAGGGTCGGGCACTGAAGCTTTCTTT	CAISDLTGSGTEAFF
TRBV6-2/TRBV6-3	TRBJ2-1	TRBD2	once	TGTGCCAGCAGTGCTAGCGGGGGCCTTTACAATGAGCAGTTCTTC	CASSASGGLYNEQFF
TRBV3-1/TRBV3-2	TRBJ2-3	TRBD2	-	TGTGCCAGCAGCCAAAGCCGAGGACTAGCGGGGGAGCGGAGCACAGATACGCAGTATTTT	CASSQSRGLAGERSTDTQYF
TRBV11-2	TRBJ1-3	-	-	TGTGCCAGCAGCTTAGTACTTCCTTCTGGAAACACCATATATTTT	CASSLVLPSGNTIYF
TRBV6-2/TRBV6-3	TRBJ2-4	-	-	TGTGCCAGCAGTTCCCCCCTTTCTCGTGGACAGTCAAGAGGGGGTTACATTCAGTACTTC	CASSSPLSRGQSRGGYIQYF
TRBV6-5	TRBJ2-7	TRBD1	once	TGTGCCAGCAGTAGGGACAGAACATACGAGCAGTACTTC	CASSRDRTYEQYF
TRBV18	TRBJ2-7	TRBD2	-	TGTGCCAGCTCACCTAGCGGGACCTACGAGCAGTACTTC	CASSPSGTYEQYF
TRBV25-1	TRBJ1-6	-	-	TGTGCCAGCAGTGGGAGCTATAATTCACCCCTCCACTTT	CASSGSYNSPLHF
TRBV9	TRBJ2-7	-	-	TGTGCCAGCAGCGTAGCCCCAGGGACACCCTACGAGCAGTACTTC	CASSVAPGTPYEQYF
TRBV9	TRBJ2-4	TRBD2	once	TGTGCCAGCAGCGCTAGCGGGGGGGTTTCCAAAAACATTCAGTACTTC	CASSASGGVSKNIQYF
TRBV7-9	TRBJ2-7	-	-	TGTGCCAGCAGCTCCAGGACCTCTGATGGGCAGTACTTC	CASSSRTSDGQYF
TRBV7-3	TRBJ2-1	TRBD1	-	TGTGCCAGCAGCATGGACAGGGCCAATGAGCAGTTCTTC	CASSMDRANEQFF
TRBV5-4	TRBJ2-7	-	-	TGTGCCAGCAGCTTGGGGGGCTACGAGCAGTACTTC	CASSLGGYEQYF
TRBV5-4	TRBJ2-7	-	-	TGTGCCAGCAGCTTAGGGCGCAGTAGCTCCTACGAGCAGTACTTC	CASSLGRSSSYEQYF
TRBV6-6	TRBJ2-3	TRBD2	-	TGTGCCAGCAGTCCTACCTCTAGCGGGGGGATTAGCACAGATACGCAGTATTTT	CASSPTSSGGISTDTQYF
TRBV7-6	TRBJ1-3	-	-	TGTGCCAGCAGCCAGGCGACGGGTAGCTCTGGAAACACCATATATTTT	CASSQATGSSGNTIYF
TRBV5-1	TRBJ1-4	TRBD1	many	TGCGCCAGCCGTACCGGGACAGGAGGTGAAGGGGAAAAACTGTTTTTT	CASRTGTGGEGEKLFF
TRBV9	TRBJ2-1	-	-	TGTGCCAGCAGCGTAGGCGGCGGGTTGAGCTCCTACAATGAGCAGTTCTTC	CASSVGGGLSSYNEQFF
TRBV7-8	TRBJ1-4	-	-	TGTGCCAGCAGCTCGGACCTACTGAATGAAAAACTGTTTTTT	CASSSDLLNEKLFF
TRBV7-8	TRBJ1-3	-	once	TGTGCCAGCAGCTTAGCGTCCTGGGCCACCATATATTTT	CASSLASWATIYF
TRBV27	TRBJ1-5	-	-	TGTGCCAGCAGACCCCAGTCGGGGAATCAGCCCCAGCATTTT	CASRPQSGNQPQHF
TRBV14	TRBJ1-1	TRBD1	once	TGTGCCAGCAGCCAATACAGGGGCACTGAAGCTTTCTTT	CASSQYRGTEAFF
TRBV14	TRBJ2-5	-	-	TGTGCCAGCAGCCAAGGACCCGCCCCCGAGACCCAGTACTTC	CASSQGPAPETQYF
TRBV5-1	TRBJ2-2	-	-	TGCGCCAGCAGCTTTTCACAGCCGACCGGGGAGCTGTTTTTT	CASSFSQPTGELFF
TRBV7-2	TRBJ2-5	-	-	TGTGCCAGCAGCTTGTCACTAGCCTACCAAGAGACCCAGTACTTC	CASSLSLAYQETQYF
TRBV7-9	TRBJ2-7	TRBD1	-	TGTGCCAGCAGCTCGACAGGGATCGAGCAGTACTTC	CASSSTGIEQYF